This T cell receptor (beta chain) was recovered during a study of a mutant IDH1 vaccine in newly diagnosed glioma. Study context: Patients were started on vaccination 4-6 weeks after radiotherapy alone, or with temozolomide cycles. There were approximately 60% males and approximately 38% females among treated patients, whose mean age was 40.4 years. Study-wide findings and caveats: Pseudoprogression showed no apparent link to changes in top peripheral T cell clonotypes.

The CDR3 covers 16 residues. CDR1 is MDHEN, CDR2 SYDVKM, per germline. V was shortened by 2 bases and J by 5 bases, with 15 bases between the two germline ends. Time point described: week 5, during vaccination. Every vaccination contained 300 ug of the mutant IDH1 20-mer peptide and was paired with topical imiquimod. This clone was found a few times. The antigen remains undetermined. Generated by immunoSEQ multiplex PCR, the TCRdb table keeps only in-frame clones and is missing some. The table has 30,000 to 40,000 clones, 56% seen once. This sequence joins TRBV28 and TRBJ1-4, with a tentative D call TRBD1 (5 bases). The sample was PBMCs, taken from a glioma patient whose treatment included an IDH1 peptide vaccine. The source is a young woman with glioma. CDR3 residues: CASSLPLTGPNEKLFF. DNA for the CDR3: TGTGCCAGCAGTTTACCGCTGACGGGACCGAATGAAAAACTGTTTTTT. The whole variable domain, remainder taken from reference TRBV28 and TRBJ1-4, is DVKVTQSSRYLVKRTGEKVFLECVQDMDHENMFWYRQDPGLGLRLIYFSYDVKMKEKGDIPEGYSVSREKKERFSLILESASTNQTSMYLCASSLPLTGPNEKLFFGSGTQLSVL.